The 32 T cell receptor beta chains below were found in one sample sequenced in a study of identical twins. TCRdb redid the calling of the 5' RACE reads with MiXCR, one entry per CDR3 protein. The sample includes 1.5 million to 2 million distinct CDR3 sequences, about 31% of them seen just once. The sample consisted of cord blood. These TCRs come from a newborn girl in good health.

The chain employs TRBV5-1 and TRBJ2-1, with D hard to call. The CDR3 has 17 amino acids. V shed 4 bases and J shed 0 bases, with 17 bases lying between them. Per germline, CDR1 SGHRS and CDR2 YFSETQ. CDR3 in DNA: TGCGCCAGCAGCCCAAGGAGCGAACCTTCCTCCTACAATGAGCAGTTCTTC. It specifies CASSPRSEPSSYNEQFF.

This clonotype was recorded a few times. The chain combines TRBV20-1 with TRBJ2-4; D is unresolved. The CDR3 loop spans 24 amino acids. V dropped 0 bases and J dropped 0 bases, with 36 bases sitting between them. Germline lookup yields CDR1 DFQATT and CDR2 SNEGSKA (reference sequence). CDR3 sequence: CSARDPHGLESGGSTRVAKNIQYF. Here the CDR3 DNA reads TGCAGTGCTAGAGACCCCCACGGCCTCGAGTCGGGCGGTTCAACCCGAGTAGCCAAAAACATTCAGTACTTC.

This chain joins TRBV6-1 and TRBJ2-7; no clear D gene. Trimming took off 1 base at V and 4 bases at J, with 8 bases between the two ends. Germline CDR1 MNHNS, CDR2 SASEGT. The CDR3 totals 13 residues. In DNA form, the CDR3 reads TGTGCCAGCAGTGAAGTTTACGGATACGAGCAGTACTTC. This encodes CASSEVYGYEQYF.

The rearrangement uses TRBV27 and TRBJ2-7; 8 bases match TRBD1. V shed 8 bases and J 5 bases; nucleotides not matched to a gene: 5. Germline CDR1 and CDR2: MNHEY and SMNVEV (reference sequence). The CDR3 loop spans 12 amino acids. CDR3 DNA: TGTGCCAGCGCGGCGACAGGGGACGAGCAGTACTTC. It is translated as CASAATGDEQYF.

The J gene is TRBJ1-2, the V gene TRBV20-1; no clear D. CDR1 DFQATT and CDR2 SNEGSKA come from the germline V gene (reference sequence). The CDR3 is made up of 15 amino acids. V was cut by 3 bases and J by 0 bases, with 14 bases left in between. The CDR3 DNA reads TGCAGTGCTAGTCCGAGACACACCACTAACTATGGCTACACCTTC. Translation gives CSASPRHTTNYGYTF.

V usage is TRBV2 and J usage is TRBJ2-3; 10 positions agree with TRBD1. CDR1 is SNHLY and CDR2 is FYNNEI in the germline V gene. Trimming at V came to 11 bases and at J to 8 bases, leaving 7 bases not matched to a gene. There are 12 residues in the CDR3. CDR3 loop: CACGQGGVTQYF. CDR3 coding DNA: TGTGCCTGCGGACAGGGGGGAGTTACGCAGTATTTT.

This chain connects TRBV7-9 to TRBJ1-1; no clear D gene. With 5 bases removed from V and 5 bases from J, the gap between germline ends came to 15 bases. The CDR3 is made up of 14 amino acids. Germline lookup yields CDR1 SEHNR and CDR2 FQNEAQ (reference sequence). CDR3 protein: CASSKGKGRTEAFF. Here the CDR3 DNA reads TGTGCCAGCAGCAAAGGGAAGGGAAGGACTGAAGCTTTCTTT. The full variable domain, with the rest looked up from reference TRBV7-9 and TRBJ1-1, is DTGVSQNPRHKITKRGQNVTFRCDPISEHNRLYWYRQTLGQGPEFLTYFQNEAQLEKSRLLSDRFSAERPKGSFSTLEIQRTEQGDSAMYLCASSKGKGRTEAFFGQGTRLTVV.

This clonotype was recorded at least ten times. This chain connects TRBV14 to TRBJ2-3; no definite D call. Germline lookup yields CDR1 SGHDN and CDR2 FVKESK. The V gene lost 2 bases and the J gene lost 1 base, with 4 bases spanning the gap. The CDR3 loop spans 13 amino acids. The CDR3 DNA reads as TGTGCCAGCAGCCAACTGGGCACAGATACGCAGTATTTT. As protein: CASSQLGTDTQYF.

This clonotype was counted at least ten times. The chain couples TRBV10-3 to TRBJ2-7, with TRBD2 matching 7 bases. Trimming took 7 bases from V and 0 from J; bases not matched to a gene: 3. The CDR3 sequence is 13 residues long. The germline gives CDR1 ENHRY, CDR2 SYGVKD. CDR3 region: CAIKGTISYEQYF. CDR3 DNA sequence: TGTGCCATCAAAGGGACTATCTCCTACGAGCAGTACTTC.

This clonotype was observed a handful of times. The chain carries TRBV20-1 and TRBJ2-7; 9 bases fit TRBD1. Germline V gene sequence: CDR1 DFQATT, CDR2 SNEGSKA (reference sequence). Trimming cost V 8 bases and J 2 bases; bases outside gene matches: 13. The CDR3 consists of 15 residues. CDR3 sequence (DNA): TGCAGTACAAAATACGGGACAGGGCGAACCTACGAGCAGTACTTC. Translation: CSTKYGTGRTYEQYF.

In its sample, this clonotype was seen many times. DNA for the CDR3: TGTGCCATCAGTGAGTCTTATTCGGTTGGGGCCAACGTCCTGACTTTC. Translation gives CAISESYSVGANVLTF. V is TRBV10-3 and J is TRBJ2-6; D unclear. This CDR3 has 16 residues. CDR1 is ENHRY and CDR2 is SYGVKD in the germline V gene. The V end was cut by 0 bases, the J end by 3 bases, with 9 bases between.

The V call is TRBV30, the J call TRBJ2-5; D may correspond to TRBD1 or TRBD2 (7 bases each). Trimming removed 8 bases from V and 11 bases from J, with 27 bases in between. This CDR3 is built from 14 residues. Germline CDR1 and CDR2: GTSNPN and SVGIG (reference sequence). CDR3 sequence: CAGQGGAIYNEQYF. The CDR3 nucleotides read TGTGCCGGGCAGGGGGGGGCTATTTACAATGAGCAGTACTTC.

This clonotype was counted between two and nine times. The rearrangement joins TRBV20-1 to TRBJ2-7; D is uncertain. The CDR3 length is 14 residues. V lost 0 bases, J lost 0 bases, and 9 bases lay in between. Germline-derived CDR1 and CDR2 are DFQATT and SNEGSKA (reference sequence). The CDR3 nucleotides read TGCAGTGCTAGAGATCTCGTTATCTCCTACGAGCAGTACTTC. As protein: CSARDLVISYEQYF.

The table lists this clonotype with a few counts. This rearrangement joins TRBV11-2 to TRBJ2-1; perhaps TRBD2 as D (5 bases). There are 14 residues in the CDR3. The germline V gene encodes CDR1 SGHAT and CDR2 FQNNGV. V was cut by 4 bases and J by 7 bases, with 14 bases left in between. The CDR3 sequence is CASSSLKGGNEQFF. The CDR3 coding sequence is TGTGCCAGCAGCTCCCTGAAGGGCGGGAATGAGCAGTTCTTC.

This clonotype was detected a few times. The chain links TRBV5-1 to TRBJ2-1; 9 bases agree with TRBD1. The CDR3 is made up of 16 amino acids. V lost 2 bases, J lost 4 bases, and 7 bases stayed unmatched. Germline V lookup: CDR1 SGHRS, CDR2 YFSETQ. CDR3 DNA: TGCGCCAGCAGCTTCTATGTGGGACAGGGATACAATGAGCAGTTCTTC. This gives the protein CASSFYVGQGYNEQFF.

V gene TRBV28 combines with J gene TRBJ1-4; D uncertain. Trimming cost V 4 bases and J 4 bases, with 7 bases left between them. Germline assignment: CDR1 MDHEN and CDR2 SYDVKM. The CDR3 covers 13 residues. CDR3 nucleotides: TGTGCCAGCAGTTACCGGAATAATGAAAAACTGTTTTTT. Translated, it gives CASSYRNNEKLFF.

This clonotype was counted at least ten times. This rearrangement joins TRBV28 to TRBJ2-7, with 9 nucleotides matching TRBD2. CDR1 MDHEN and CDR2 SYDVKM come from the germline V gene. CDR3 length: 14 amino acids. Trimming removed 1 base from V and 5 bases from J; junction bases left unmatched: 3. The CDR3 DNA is TGTGCCAGCAGTTTATTAGCGGGAGCTCACGAGCAGTACTTC. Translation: CASSLLAGAHEQYF. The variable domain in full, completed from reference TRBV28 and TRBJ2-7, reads DVKVTQSSRYLVKRTGEKVFLECVQDMDHENMFWYRQDPGLGLRLIYFSYDVKMKEKGDIPEGYSVSREKKERFSLILESASTNQTSMYLCASSLLAGAHEQYFGPGTRLTVT.

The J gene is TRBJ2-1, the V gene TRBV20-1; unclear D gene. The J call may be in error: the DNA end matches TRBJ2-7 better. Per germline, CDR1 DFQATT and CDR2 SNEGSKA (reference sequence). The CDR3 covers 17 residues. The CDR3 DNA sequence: TGCAGTGCTAGGGGTTTAGTTGGTATAGCCGCCTACAATGCGCAGTACTTC. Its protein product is CSARGLVGIAAYNAQYF.

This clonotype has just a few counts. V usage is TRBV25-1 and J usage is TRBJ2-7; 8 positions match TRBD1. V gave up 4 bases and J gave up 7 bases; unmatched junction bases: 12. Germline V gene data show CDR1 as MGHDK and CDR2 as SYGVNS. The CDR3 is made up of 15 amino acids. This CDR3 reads CASSGGTGPNLEQYF. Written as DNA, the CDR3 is TGTGCCAGCAGTGGCGGGACAGGTCCTAATCTTGAGCAGTACTTC.

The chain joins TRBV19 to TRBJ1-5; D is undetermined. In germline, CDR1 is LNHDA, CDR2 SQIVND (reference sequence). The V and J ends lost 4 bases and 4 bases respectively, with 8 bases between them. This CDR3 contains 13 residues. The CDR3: CASSTGQNQPQHF. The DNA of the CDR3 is TGTGCCAGTAGTACAGGCCAGAATCAGCCCCAGCATTTT.

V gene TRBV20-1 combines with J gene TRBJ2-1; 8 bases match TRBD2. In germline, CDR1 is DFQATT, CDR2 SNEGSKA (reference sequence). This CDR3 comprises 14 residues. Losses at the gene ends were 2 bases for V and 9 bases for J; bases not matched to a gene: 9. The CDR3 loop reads CSARNSAGGVEQFF. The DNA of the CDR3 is TGCAGTGCTAGAAATTCGGCGGGGGGTGTTGAGCAGTTCTTC.

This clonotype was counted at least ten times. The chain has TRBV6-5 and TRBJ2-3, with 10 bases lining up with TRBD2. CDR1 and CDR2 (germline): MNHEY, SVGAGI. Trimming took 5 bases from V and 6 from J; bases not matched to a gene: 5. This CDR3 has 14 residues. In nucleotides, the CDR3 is TGTGCCAGCAGTCCTAGCGGGAGTTCGGATACGCAGTATTTT. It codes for CASSPSGSSDTQYF.

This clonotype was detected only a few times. CDR3 DNA sequence: TGTGCCAGCAGTAACGATAGGGACAGGGGCACAGATACGCAGTATTTT. Encoded protein: CASSNDRDRGTDTQYF. The J gene is TRBJ2-3, the V gene TRBV7-2; 9 bases map to TRBD1. The germline V gene has CDR1 SGHTA and CDR2 FQGNSA. The V segment lost 6 bases and the J segment 1 base; nucleotides outside the gene matches: 8. The CDR3 extends over 16 amino acids.

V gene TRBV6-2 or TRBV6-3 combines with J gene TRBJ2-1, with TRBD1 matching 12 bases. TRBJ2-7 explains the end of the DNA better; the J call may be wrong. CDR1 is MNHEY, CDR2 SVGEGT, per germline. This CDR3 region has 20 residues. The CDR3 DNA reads TGTGCCAGCAGTTACTCGGCGGGACAGGGGGCCATCCGCTCCTACAATGAGCAGTACTTC. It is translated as CASSYSAGQGAIRSYNEQYF.

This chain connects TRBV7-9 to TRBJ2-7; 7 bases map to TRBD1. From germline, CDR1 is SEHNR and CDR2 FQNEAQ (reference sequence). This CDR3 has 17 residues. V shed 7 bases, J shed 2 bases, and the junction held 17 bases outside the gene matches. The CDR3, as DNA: TGTGCCAGCACCCAAGCTTCGACTCGGGACAGCACCTACGAGCAGTACTTC. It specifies CASTQASTRDSTYEQYF.

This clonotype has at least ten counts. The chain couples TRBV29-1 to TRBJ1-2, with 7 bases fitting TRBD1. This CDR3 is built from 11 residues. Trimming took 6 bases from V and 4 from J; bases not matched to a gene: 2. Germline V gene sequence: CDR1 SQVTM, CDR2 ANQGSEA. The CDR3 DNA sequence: TGCAGCGTGGACAGGACCTATGGCTACACCTTC. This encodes CSVDRTYGYTF. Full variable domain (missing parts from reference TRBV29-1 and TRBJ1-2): SAVISQKPSRDICQRGTSLTIQCQVDSQVTMMFWYRQQPGQSLTLIATANQGSEATYESGFVIDKFPISRPNLTFSTLTVSNMSPEDSSIYLCSVDRTYGYTFGSGTRLTVV.

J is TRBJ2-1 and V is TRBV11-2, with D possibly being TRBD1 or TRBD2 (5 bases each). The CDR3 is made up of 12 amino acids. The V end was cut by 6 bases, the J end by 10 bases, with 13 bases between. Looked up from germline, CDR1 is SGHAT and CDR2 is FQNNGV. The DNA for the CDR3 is TGTGCCAGCAGAGCACGGGGCTACGAGCAGTTCTTC. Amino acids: CASRARGYEQFF.

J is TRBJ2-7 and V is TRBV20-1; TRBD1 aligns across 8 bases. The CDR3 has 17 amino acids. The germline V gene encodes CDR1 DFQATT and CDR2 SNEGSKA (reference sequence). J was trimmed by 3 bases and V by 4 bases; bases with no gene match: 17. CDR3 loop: CSATRGAMTGENYEQYF. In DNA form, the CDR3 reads TGCAGTGCTACCCGAGGGGCCATGACAGGGGAAAACTACGAGCAGTACTTC.

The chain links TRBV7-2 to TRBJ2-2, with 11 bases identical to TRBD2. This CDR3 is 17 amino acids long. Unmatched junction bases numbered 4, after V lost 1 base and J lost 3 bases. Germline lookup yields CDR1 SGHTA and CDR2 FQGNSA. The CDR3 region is CASSLVASGGYTGELFF. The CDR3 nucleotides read TGTGCCAGCAGCTTAGTAGCTAGCGGGGGGTACACCGGGGAGCTGTTTTTT.

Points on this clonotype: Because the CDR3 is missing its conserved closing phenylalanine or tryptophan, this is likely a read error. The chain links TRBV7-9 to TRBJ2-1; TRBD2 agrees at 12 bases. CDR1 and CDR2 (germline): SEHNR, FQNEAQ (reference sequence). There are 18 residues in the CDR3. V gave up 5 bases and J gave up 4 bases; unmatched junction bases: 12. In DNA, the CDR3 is TGTGCCAGCAGCCGTAAGACTAGCGGGGGTTGGAAGTACAATGAGCAGTTCTAC. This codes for CASSRKTSGGWKYNEQFY.

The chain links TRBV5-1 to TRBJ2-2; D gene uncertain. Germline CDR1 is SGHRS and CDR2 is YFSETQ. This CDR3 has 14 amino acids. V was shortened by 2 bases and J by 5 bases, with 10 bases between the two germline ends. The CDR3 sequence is CASSLLKLTGELFF. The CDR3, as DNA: TGCGCCAGCAGCTTATTAAAGCTTACCGGGGAGCTGTTTTTT.

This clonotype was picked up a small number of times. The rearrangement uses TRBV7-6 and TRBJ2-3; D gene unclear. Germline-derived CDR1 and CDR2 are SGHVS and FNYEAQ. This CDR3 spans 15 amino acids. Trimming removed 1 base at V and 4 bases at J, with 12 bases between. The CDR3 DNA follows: TGTGCCAGCAGCTTAGAGTGGAGCCGGGCAGATACGCAGTATTTT. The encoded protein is CASSLEWSRADTQYF.